The clone carrying this T cell receptor beta chain was seen at least ten times. The antigen remains undetermined. As the template, RNA transcripts were used to amplify TCR beta CDR3 regions. The library came from an HTBI-primed first-round RT-PCR and a second-round multiplex PCR. Each CDR3 protein gets one entry after TCRdb re-called the multiplex PCR reads with MiXCR. The profile shows 600,000 to 700,000 distinct CDR3 sequences, about 40% of them singletons. A volume of approximately 10 ml of fresh peripheral blood supplied the PBMCs. The CDR3 is made up of 14 amino acids. Germline V gene sequence: CDR1 SGHVS, CDR2 FQNEAQ. V was cut by 3 bases and J by 3 bases, with 9 bases left in between. The data stem from a study of Graves' ophthalmopathy and Graves' hyperthyroidism. Findings and limits, study-wide: For separating ophthalmopathy from stable hyperthyroidism, a 13-signature model gave less than 90% sensitivity and roughly 77% specificity.

This sequence originates from an adult man with Graves' ophthalmopathy. Sequenced material: peripheral blood. The chain couples TRBV7-8 to TRBJ1-3, with D hard to call. The CDR3 here is CASSFGEGGNTIYF. CDR3 coding DNA: TGTGCCAGCAGCTTCGGGGAAGGTGGAAACACCATATATTTT. Filled out from reference TRBV7-8 and TRBJ1-3, the complete variable domain reads GAGVSQSPRYKVAKRGQDVALRCDPISGHVSLFWYQQALGQGPEFLTYFQNEAQLDKSGLPSDRFFAERPEGSVSTLKIQRTQQEDSAVYLCASSFGEGGNTIYFGEGSWLTVV.